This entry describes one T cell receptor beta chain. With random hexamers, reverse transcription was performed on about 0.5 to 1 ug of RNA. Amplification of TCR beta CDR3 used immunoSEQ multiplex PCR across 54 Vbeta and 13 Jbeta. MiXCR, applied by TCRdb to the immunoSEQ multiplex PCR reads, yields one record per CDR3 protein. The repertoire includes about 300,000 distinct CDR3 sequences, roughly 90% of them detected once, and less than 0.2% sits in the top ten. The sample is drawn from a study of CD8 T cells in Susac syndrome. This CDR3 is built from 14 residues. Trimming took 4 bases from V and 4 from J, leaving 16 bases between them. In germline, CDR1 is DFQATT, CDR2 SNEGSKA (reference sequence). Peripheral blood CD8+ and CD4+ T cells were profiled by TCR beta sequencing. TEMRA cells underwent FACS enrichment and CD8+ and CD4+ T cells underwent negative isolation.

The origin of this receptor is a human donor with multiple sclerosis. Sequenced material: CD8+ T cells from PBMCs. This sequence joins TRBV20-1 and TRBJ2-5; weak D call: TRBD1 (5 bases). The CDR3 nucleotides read TGCAGTGCTACCCATGGGGCCGTCGTAGAGACCCAGTACTTC. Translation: CSATHGAVVETQYF.